These 16 T cell receptor beta chains were all obtained from the same sample, sequenced in a study of shared clonotypes between healthy human individuals (TCRdb year 2020). The library was made by the immunoSEQ multiplex PCR assay. TCRdb re-hosts the immuneACCESS table, in-frame sequences only. Its copies lack some clones; in the studies checked, an unresolved V gene accounts for under half of them, and the cause for the rest is not known. This sample lists 2,100,000 or so clones; under 97% were detected once. Roughly 0.13% of the sample belongs to the ten largest clones. Sequencing was carried out using naive CD4+ T cells sorted from blood. The meaning of the sample's cell subset or site label: CD45RA+ positively selected. These receptors all come from a man in his late teens or twenties in good health.

V and J are TRBV9 and TRBJ1-4, with TRBD1 as a possible D gene (5 bases). Germline loops: CDR1 SGDLS, CDR2 YYNGEE. V lost 4 bases to trimming and J lost 8 bases, with 18 bases between them. The CDR3 contains 15 residues. DNA of the CDR3: TGTGCCAGCAGCCCTCCGGGGCAGGGTTACGAAAAACTGTTTTTT. This encodes CASSPPGQGYEKLFF. The entire variable domain, with the rest obtained from reference TRBV9 and TRBJ1-4, is as follows: DSGVTQTPKHLITATGQRVTLRCSPRSGDLSVYWYQQSLDQGLQFLIQYYNGEERAKGNILERFSAQQFPDLHSELNLSSLELGDSALYFCASSPPGQGYEKLFFGSGTQLSVL.

The chain employs TRBV7-9 and TRBJ2-2, with a weak D call TRBD2 (5 bases). This CDR3 comprises 14 residues. Trimming cost V 1 base and J 7 bases, with 10 bases left between them. CDR1 is SEHNR and CDR2 is FQNEAQ in the germline V gene (reference sequence). For the CDR3, the DNA is TGTGCCAGCAGCTTAGGAGGGCTCAGCGGGGAGCTGTTTTTT. It translates to CASSLGGLSGELFF.

This clone was detected only a few times. One end of the junction fails to match germline, which may point to a read error. The chain employs TRBV28 and TRBJ2-7; D might be TRBD2 (5 bases). Looked up from germline, CDR1 is MDHEN and CDR2 is SYDVKM. The CDR3 is made up of 11 amino acids. The CDR3 DNA reads as TGTGCCAGCAGTTCCCACGGGAAATATGACTTC. This gives the protein CASSSHGKYDF.

About this clone: The same CDR3 is also encoded by other DNA sequences in this sample. This chain joins TRBV20-1 and TRBJ2-1, with D possibly being TRBD2 (6 bases). The CDR3 length is 11 residues. Trimming shortened V by 3 bases and J by 8 bases, and 8 bases separated the two germline ends. CDR1 DFQATT and CDR2 SNEGSKA come from the germline V gene (reference sequence). This CDR3 reads CSASPGDEQFF. As DNA, the CDR3 is TGCAGTGCTAGTCCGGGGGATGAGCAGTTCTTC.

CDR3 residues: CASSLGQGASYGYTF. The CDR3 coding sequence is TGTGCCAGCAGCCTAGGACAGGGGGCGAGCTATGGCTACACCTTC. The V call is TRBV5-4, the J call TRBJ1-2; 11 nucleotides agree with TRBD1. CDR1 is SGHNT and CDR2 is YYREEE in the germline V gene (reference sequence). J gave up 4 bases and V 4 bases, and 6 bases lay outside the gene matches. There are 15 residues in the CDR3.

Here the CDR3 DNA reads TGTGCCAGCTCACCAAGTAGGACAGTTCACAATGAGCAGTTCTTC. Translating it yields CASSPSRTVHNEQFF. The chain combines TRBV18 with TRBJ2-1; maybe TRBD1 (6 bases). V lost 2 bases and J lost 5, with 13 bases in between. The CDR3 spans 15 residues. Germline-derived CDR1 and CDR2 are KGHSH and LQKENI.

This clone was counted a single time. The chain carries TRBV5-1 and TRBJ2-3; D is unresolved. The CDR3 runs 15 residues. Deletions cut 5 bases from V and 2 bases from J, with 15 bases between. Germline CDR1 reads SGHRS; CDR2 reads YFSETQ. CDR3 region: CASSPSGPTTDTQYF. In DNA, the CDR3 is TGCGCCAGCAGTCCCTCAGGCCCGACCACAGATACGCAGTATTTT.

V usage is TRBV28 and J usage is TRBJ2-7, with D perhaps matching TRBD1 (6 bases). V was trimmed by 2 bases and J by 3 bases, leaving 11 bases between them. The CDR3 is made up of 14 amino acids. Germline-derived CDR1 and CDR2 are MDHEN and SYDVKM. Written as DNA, the CDR3 is TGTGCCAGCAGTTTAGTCGGCAGGGGCTACGAGCAGTACTTC. Amino acids: CASSLVGRGYEQYF.

In nucleotides, the CDR3 is TGTGCCTGGACTATGAGGGTGGATTCACCCCTCCACTTT. Translating gives CAWTMRVDSPLHF. The genes are TRBV30 and TRBJ1-6; D gene unclear. CDR1 is GTSNPN, CDR2 SVGIG, per germline (reference sequence). The CDR3 is 13 residues long. The germline V and J ends were trimmed by 4 bases and 8 bases, with 12 bases remaining between them.

The chain employs TRBV6-7 and TRBJ2-7, with unresolved D. TRBV6-7 is an ORF, and what it does is uncertain. The CDR3 contains 12 residues. V shed 4 bases and J shed 3 bases, with 7 bases lying between them. The CDR3 protein is CASSSRDYEQYF. The CDR3 bases are TGTGCCAGCAGTTCCAGAGACTACGAGCAGTACTTC.

This chain connects TRBV5-1 to TRBJ1-1, with TRBD1 matching over 7 bases. V lost 4 bases, J lost 6 bases, and 6 bases stayed unmatched. The CDR3 contains 13 residues. CDR1 and CDR2 from the germline V gene are SGHRS and YFSETQ. The CDR3 region is CASSTQGLAEAFF. In DNA form, the CDR3 reads TGCGCCAGCAGCACACAGGGGCTGGCTGAAGCTTTCTTT. The variable domain in full, completed from reference TRBV5-1 and TRBJ1-1, reads KAGVTQTPRYLIKTRGQQVTLSCSPISGHRSVSWYQQTPGQGLQFLFEYFSETQRNKGNFPGRFSGRQFSNSRSEMNVSTLELGDSALYLCASSTQGLAEAFFGQGTRLTVV.

The V call is TRBV7-9, the J call TRBJ1-4; TRBD1 matches 8 bases. CDR1 is SEHNR, CDR2 FQNEAQ, per germline (reference sequence). This CDR3 region has 14 residues. V was pared by 5 bases and J by 5 bases, with 4 bases of the junction left unmatched. Written as DNA, the CDR3 is TGTGCCAGCAGCCTGGGACAGGAAAATGAAAAACTGTTTTTT. Translation gives CASSLGQENEKLFF.

V gene TRBV2 combines with J gene TRBJ2-1; no clear D gene. Trimming removed 7 bases from V and 0 bases from J, with 7 bases in between. There are 13 residues in the CDR3. Germline values: CDR1 SNHLY, CDR2 FYNNEI. The CDR3 loop is CASTRGSYNEQFF. Here the CDR3 DNA reads TGTGCCAGCACCCGCGGCTCCTACAATGAGCAGTTCTTC. Together with reference TRBV2 and TRBJ2-1, the CDR3 gives the full variable domain: EPEVTQTPSHQVTQMGQEVILRCVPISNHLYFYWYRQILGQKVEFLVSFYNNEISEKSEIFDDQFSVERPDGSNFTLKIRSTKLEDSAMYFCASTRGSYNEQFFGPGTRLTVL.

The rearrangement links TRBV25-1 to TRBJ1-1, with 8 nucleotides matching TRBD1. With V trimmed by 3 bases and J by 8 bases, 8 bases remained unmatched. CDR1 is MGHDK and CDR2 is SYGVNS in the germline V gene. The CDR3 runs to 14 residues. The CDR3 DNA reads as TGTGCCAGCAGTGATCGACAGGGGCGGGGAGAAGCTTTCTTT. Translating gives CASSDRQGRGEAFF.

The chain uses TRBV15 and TRBJ1-1; D gene uncertain. Between the trimmed V and J ends, which lost 1 base and 1 base, there was a span of 7 bases. The CDR3 sequence is 14 residues long. The germline CDR1 and CDR2 sequences are LNHNV and YYDKDF (reference sequence). CDR3 sequence: CATSRGPSNTEAFF. CDR3 coding DNA: TGTGCCACCAGCAGAGGGCCCTCGAACACTGAAGCTTTCTTT.

A single count supports this clone. The rearrangement joins TRBV30 to TRBJ1-1, with 8 bases identical to TRBD1. V was clipped by 1 base and J by 0 bases; unmatched bases: 10. The CDR3 runs 17 residues. CDR1 is GTSNPN and CDR2 is SVGIG in the germline V gene (reference sequence). The CDR3 region has the DNA TGTGCCTGGAGTGCTCGAGGACAGGGCCGTATGAACACTGAAGCTTTCTTT. Translation: CAWSARGQGRMNTEAFF.